This is a list of T cell receptor beta chains from one sample in a study of blood T cell repertoires in COVID-19. Clones were sequenced by immunoSEQ multiplex PCR, and TCRdb holds only the in-frame ones, with some missing. Of 150,000 to 200,000 clones listed, roughly nine tenths are singletons. Sequenced: peripheral blood. Receptor source: a man aged 70 or older with active or convalescent COVID-19. Each CDR3 is given with its conserved first and last residue. D genes are given only for firm matches. Rows may omit the clone size; those that give it use once, few, many or a size class.

length: 15; size: NA; D: TRBD1; J: TRBJ2-3; V: TRBV10-3; DNA: TGTGCCATCAGTGTGGGGACAGGGGTAGCAGATACGCAGTATTTT; CDR3: CAISVGTGVADTQYF
length: 13; size: NA; D: TRBD2; J: TRBJ2-7; V: TRBV7-8; DNA: TGTGCCAGCAGCTCGGGACTACTCCACGAGCAGTACTTC; CDR3: CASSSGLLHEQYF
length: 13; size: NA; D: NA; J: TRBJ2-1; V: TRBV7-7; DNA: TGTGCTAGCAGCCGTTACGGGGTAGATGAGCAGTTCTTC; CDR3: CASSRYGVDEQFF
length: 15; size: NA; D: TRBD1; J: TRBJ1-5; V: TRBV6-5; DNA: TGTGCCAGCAGAAGACAGGGTTCGGGCAATCAGCCCCAGCATTTT; CDR3: CASRRQGSGNQPQHF
length: 16; size: NA; D: TRBD2; J: TRBJ2-1; V: TRBV6-6; DNA: TGTGCCAGCAGTACCCCTGGGACTAGCGGGAACAATGAGCAGTTCTTC; CDR3: CASSTPGTSGNNEQFF
length: 14; size: NA; D: NA; J: TRBJ1-4; V: TRBV7-2; DNA: TGTGCCAGCAGCCCCACGGGGTCTACTGAAAAACTGTTTTTT; CDR3: CASSPTGSTEKLFF
length: 16; size: NA; D: TRBD1; J: TRBJ1-5; V: TRBV28; DNA: TGTGCCAGCAGTCAGGGACAGGGGGCGGGCAATCAGCCCCAGCATTTT; CDR3: CASSQGQGAGNQPQHF
length: 13; size: few; D: NA; J: TRBJ1-1; V: TRBV28; DNA: TGTGCCAGCAGTCTTACAGAGAACACTGAAGCTTTCTTT; CDR3: CASSLTENTEAFF
length: 14; size: NA; D: TRBD1; J: TRBJ1-5; V: TRBV28; DNA: TGTGCCAGCAGGACAGGGGGCAGTTTACAGCCCCAGCATTTT; CDR3: CASRTGGSLQPQHF
length: 14; size: NA; D: NA; J: TRBJ1-1; V: TRBV6-6; DNA: TGTGCCAGCAGCATCACCAACTTGAACACTGAAGCTTTCTTT; CDR3: CASSITNLNTEAFF
length: 15; size: NA; D: NA; J: TRBJ1-3; V: TRBV11-2; DNA: TGTGCCAGCAGCTCCCGTGGAGGGATGAGAAACACCATATATTTT; CDR3: CASSSRGGMRNTIYF
length: 13; size: once; D: TRBD1; J: TRBJ2-1; V: TRBV12-3/TRBV12-4; DNA: TGTGCCAGCAGTTTCCGGGGACAGAATGAGCAGTTCTTC; CDR3: CASSFRGQNEQFF
length: 12; size: NA; D: NA; J: TRBJ2-1; V: TRBV5-5; DNA: TGTGCCAGCAGCTTGTATCCCCATGAGCAGTTCTTC; CDR3: CASSLYPHEQFF
length: 13; size: NA; D: NA; J: TRBJ2-7; V: TRBV29-1; DNA: TGCAGCGTTGCCCATTCAACGGGGAACGAGCAGTACTTC; CDR3: CSVAHSTGNEQYF
length: 17; size: NA; D: NA; J: TRBJ2-5; V: TRBV11-2; DNA: TGTGCCAGCAGCTCCCCCCTAAAGGGGGACAACCAAGAGACCCAGTACTTC; CDR3: CASSSPLKGDNQETQYF
length: 14; size: NA; D: NA; J: TRBJ2-5; V: TRBV7-9; DNA: TGTGCCAGCAGCTTTTACAGAAACCAAGAGACCCAGTACTTC; CDR3: CASSFYRNQETQYF
length: 15; size: NA; D: NA; J: TRBJ1-1; V: TRBV28; DNA: TGTGCCAGCAGCCCCCCACCCGGGGGGAAGACTGAAGCTTTCTTT; CDR3: CASSPPPGGKTEAFF
length: 13; size: NA; D: NA; J: TRBJ2-5; V: TRBV7-2; DNA: TGTGCCAGCAGCTTAGAGGGGTTCGGGACCCAGTACTTC; CDR3: CASSLEGFGTQYF
length: 16; size: NA; D: TRBD1; J: TRBJ2-2; V: TRBV3-1/TRBV3-2; DNA: TGTGCCAGCAGCCGAAGCGGGACAGGGTTGTCCGGGGAGCTGTTTTTT; CDR3: CASSRSGTGLSGELFF
length: 16; size: NA; D: NA; J: TRBJ1-5; V: TRBV4-1; DNA: TGCGCCAGCAGCCAAGAGGGGCAGGGGTGGATTCAGCCCCAGCATTTT; CDR3: CASSQEGQGWIQPQHF
length: 17; size: NA; D: TRBD2; J: TRBJ2-1; V: TRBV10-3; DNA: TGTGCCATCAGTGAGGGTCTAGCGGGAGATCGACACAATGAGCAGTTCTTC; CDR3: CAISEGLAGDRHNEQFF
length: 14; size: NA; D: TRBD1; J: TRBJ1-2; V: TRBV27; DNA: TGTGCCAGCAGTCCGGGACAGGGAGTCTATGGCTACACCTTC; CDR3: CASSPGQGVYGYTF
length: 13; size: NA; D: NA; J: TRBJ2-5; V: TRBV6-5; DNA: TGTGCCAGCAGGAGGGACACCCAAGAGACCCAGTACTTC; CDR3: CASRRDTQETQYF
length: 13; size: few; D: NA; J: TRBJ2-1; V: TRBV5-1; DNA: TGCGCCAGCAGCTTGGCGGGGGTCGGTGAGCAGTTCTTC; CDR3: CASSLAGVGEQFF
length: 15; size: NA; D: TRBD1; J: TRBJ2-1; V: TRBV2; DNA: TGTGCCAGCAGTCGGACCGGGACAGGGGGCAGTGAGCAGTTCTTC; CDR3: CASSRTGTGGSEQFF
length: 19; size: few; D: TRBD1; J: TRBJ1-1; V: TRBV4-3; DNA: TGCGCCAGCAGCCAAGTAACCTCTCCCAGTGGGACAGCAAACACTGAAGCTTTCTTT; CDR3: CASSQVTSPSGTANTEAFF
length: 16; size: NA; D: TRBD2; J: TRBJ2-1; V: TRBV5-1; DNA: TGCGCCAGCAGCCCGGGACTAGCGGGCCCCAACAATGAGCAGTTCTTC; CDR3: CASSPGLAGPNNEQFF
length: 13; size: NA; D: NA; J: TRBJ2-3; V: TRBV7-2; DNA: TGTGCCAGCAACACCGTAGCGGCAGATACGCAGTATTTT; CDR3: CASNTVAADTQYF
length: 16; size: NA; D: TRBD2; J: TRBJ2-2; V: TRBV30; DNA: TGTGCCTGGAGTGCCTGGGGGGGAGTGGGGACCGGGGAGCTGTTTTTT; CDR3: CAWSAWGGVGTGELFF
length: 15; size: NA; D: NA; J: TRBJ1-5; V: TRBV18; DNA: TGTGCCAGCTCACCGCCAGGGTATGGCAATCAGCCCCAGCATTTT; CDR3: CASSPPGYGNQPQHF
length: 15; size: NA; D: TRBD2; J: TRBJ2-1; V: TRBV28; DNA: TGTGCCAGCGGGGGACCGGGACTAGGTGTTAATGAGCAGTTCTTC; CDR3: CASGGPGLGVNEQFF
length: 18; size: NA; D: TRBD2; J: TRBJ2-5; V: TRBV29-1; DNA: TGCAGCGTCGACGCGAGGACTAGCGGACCGAAGTACCAAGAGACCCAGTACTTC; CDR3: CSVDARTSGPKYQETQYF
length: 13; size: NA; D: NA; J: TRBJ2-6; V: TRBV6-6; DNA: TGTGCCAGCACCTACTCTGGGGCCAACGTCCTGACTTTC; CDR3: CASTYSGANVLTF
length: 16; size: few; D: TRBD2; J: TRBJ2-1; V: TRBV10-1; DNA: TGCGCCAGCAGCAGAAGGGGAGCGGGATCGGACAATGAGCAGTTCTTC; CDR3: CASSRRGAGSDNEQFF
length: 15; size: NA; D: NA; J: TRBJ2-7; V: TRBV6-5; DNA: TGTGCCAGCAGTTACGACCAGGGTCGAACCTACGAGCAGTACTTC; CDR3: CASSYDQGRTYEQYF
length: 14; size: NA; D: TRBD1; J: TRBJ1-4; V: TRBV7-9; DNA: TGTGCCAGCAGCAGGACAGGGGTTAATGAAAAACTGTTTTTT; CDR3: CASSRTGVNEKLFF
length: 18; size: NA; D: TRBD1; J: TRBJ1-1; V: TRBV7-9; DNA: TGTGCCAGCAGCTTAGAAAGAATCCGTACAGGGGTGAACACTGAAGCTTTCTTT; CDR3: CASSLERIRTGVNTEAFF
length: 18; size: NA; D: TRBD2; J: TRBJ2-7; V: TRBV7-2; DNA: TGTGCCAGCAGCTTAACATGGTCTAGCGGGACCACACCCTACGAGCAGTACTTC; CDR3: CASSLTWSSGTTPYEQYF
length: 14; size: NA; D: NA; J: TRBJ1-2; V: TRBV3-1/TRBV3-2; DNA: TGTGCCAGCAGCCCAGGCCTACAGGGTTTCTACTACACCTTC; CDR3: CASSPGLQGFYYTF
length: 15; size: NA; D: NA; J: TRBJ2-2; V: TRBV30; DNA: TGTGCCTGGAGTGGTGACACCGATGGTACCGGGGAGCTGTTTTTT; CDR3: CAWSGDTDGTGELFF
length: 14; size: NA; D: NA; J: TRBJ1-1; V: TRBV30; DNA: TGTGCCTGGAGTGTACAAGATGTGAACACTGAAGCTTTCTTT; CDR3: CAWSVQDVNTEAFF